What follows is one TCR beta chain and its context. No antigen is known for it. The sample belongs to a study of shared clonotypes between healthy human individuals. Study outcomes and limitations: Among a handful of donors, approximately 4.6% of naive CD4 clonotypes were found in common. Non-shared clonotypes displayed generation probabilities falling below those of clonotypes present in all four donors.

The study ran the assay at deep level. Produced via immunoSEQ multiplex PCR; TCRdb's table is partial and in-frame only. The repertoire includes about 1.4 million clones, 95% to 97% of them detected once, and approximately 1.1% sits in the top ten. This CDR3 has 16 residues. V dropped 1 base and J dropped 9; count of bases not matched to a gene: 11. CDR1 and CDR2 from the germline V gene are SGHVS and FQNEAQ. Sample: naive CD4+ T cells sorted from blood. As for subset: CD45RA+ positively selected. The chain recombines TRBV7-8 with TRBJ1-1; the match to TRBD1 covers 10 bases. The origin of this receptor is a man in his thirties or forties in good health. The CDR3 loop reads CASSLGDRGLLLKAFF. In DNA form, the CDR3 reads TGTGCCAGCAGCTTAGGAGACAGGGGGCTTCTCCTGAAAGCTTTCTTT.